The clone carrying this T cell receptor (beta chain) was detected a few times. The target antigen is unknown. The data derive from a study of identical twins. MiXCR, run by TCRdb on the 5' RACE reads, gives a single entry per CDR3 protein. The sample has about 470,000 distinct CDR3 sequences, approximately 25% seen once. Study-level findings and limits: Invariant MAIT and iNKT cells could partly confound zero-insertion analyses. Reduced insertions were recorded for abundant cord blood beta clonotypes, with no such pattern in memory repertoires.

V was trimmed by 1 base and J by 4 bases, leaving 8 bases between them. CDR1 and CDR2 (germline): LGHNA, YSLEER. The CDR3 contains 15 residues. This same sample was also taken into another study, of T cells expressing NK-cell markers. That source notes: Eight donors were sequenced, of whom seven were HCMV-seropositive, while the remaining one was HCMV-seronegative.

The J gene is TRBJ1-6, the V gene TRBV4-3, with TRBD1 as a possible D gene (5 bases). This sequence originates from a woman aged 18-35 years in good health. The specimen was CD4+ T cells sorted from blood. CDR3 region: CASSQAGGYNSPLHF. The CDR3 bases are TGCGCCAGCAGCCAAGCCGGGGGGTATAATTCACCCCTCCACTTT.